The sequence of this T cell receptor (beta chain) was determined in a study of neurological immune-mediated disorders. The germline V gene has CDR1 SEHNR and CDR2 FQNEAQ (reference sequence). Trimming cost V 2 bases and J 2 bases, with 2 bases left between them. The CDR3 length is 12 residues. This clonotype was recorded a few times. Its specificity is unknown. TCRdb independently ran MiXCR on the 5' RACE reads; one entry per CDR3 protein. The table lists fewer than 80,000 distinct CDR3 sequences, 5.2% of them singletons. The study, taken as a whole, reports: Phylogenetic grouping put 18 of 34 multiple sclerosis patients' repertoires into one related-CDR3 cluster, a possible signature. Because no CDR3 amino acid sequences were shared across subjects by expanded clones, private repertoires were suggested in all groups. In multiple sclerosis patients, the repertoire cluster was unrelated to clinical or MRI findings.

The V call is TRBV7-9, the J call TRBJ2-3; D gene uncertain. The receptor comes from a woman in her twenties or thirties with multiple sclerosis. The sample comprised PBMCs. CDR3 nucleotides: TGTGCCAGCAGCTTATACACAGATACGCAGTATTTT. Protein sequence: CASSLYTDTQYF. The variable domain in full, with the rest retrieved from reference TRBV7-9 and TRBJ2-3, is DTGVSQNPRHKITKRGQNVTFRCDPISEHNRLYWYRQTLGQGPEFLTYFQNEAQLEKSRLLSDRFSAERPKGSFSTLEIQRTEQGDSAMYLCASSLYTDTQYFGPGTRLTVL.